This T cell receptor beta chain appears in the sequencing data of a study of T-cell reconstitution after alpha-beta-depleted transplantation in children (dated by TCRdb to 2016 to 2018). Regarding the study in general: Using TCR repertoire profiling, the study followed T-cell immune reconstitution in a quantitative way in children after TCRalphabeta/CD19-depleted allogeneic hematopoietic cell transplantation.

Relative to germline, V is 1 base shorter and J is 3 bases shorter, with 10 bases between their ends. CDR1 and CDR2, per the germline V gene, are MGHDK and SYGVNS. The CDR3 covers 14 residues, taking in both the cysteine and the phenylalanine. The only DNA kept is the CDR3, 42 bases in frame from the first base. Note on this clonotype: Its antigen is unknown. No per-base quality is available; no much larger clone lies one base away.

The protocol used for the library was PCR. Sequencer: Illumina HiSeq 2500. TCR libraries were prepared with molecular barcoding, using unique molecular identifiers to normalize TCRbeta repertoire quantification. TCRdb itself trimmed the public reads at Q25 with fastp, ran MiXCR and retained productive beta chains. Every distinct CDR3 protein forms one entry, paired with its most common genes and DNA. For this sample there are some 590,000 distinct CDR3 sequences; over 9.5% appear just once. In total, the top ten clones hold less than 5% of the sample. The rearrangement joined TRBV25-1 to TRBJ2-7; the D gene is perhaps TRBD2, on 6 matching bases. The source of this sequence is a human donor who donated a stem cell graft to a child with acute myeloid leukemia. Sequencing was performed on PBMCs from the stem cell graft donor, taken from the stem cell graft. The CDR3 region: CASSEFGGNYEQYF. The DNA sequence is given as TGTGCCAGCAGTGAATTCGGAGGGAACTACGAGCAGTACTTC.